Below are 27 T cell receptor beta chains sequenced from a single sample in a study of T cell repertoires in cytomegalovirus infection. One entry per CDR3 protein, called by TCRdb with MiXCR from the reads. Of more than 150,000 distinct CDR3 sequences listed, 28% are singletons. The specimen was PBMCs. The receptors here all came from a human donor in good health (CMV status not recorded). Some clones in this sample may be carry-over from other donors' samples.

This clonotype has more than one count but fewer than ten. The CDR3 loop is CASSLDSGGPGTDTQYF. The CDR3 DNA sequence: TGTGCCAGCAGCTTGGACAGCGGGGGGCCGGGCACAGATACGCAGTATTTT. The gene calls are TRBV5-6 and TRBJ2-3; 9 nucleotides match TRBD2. Germline CDR1 reads SGHDT; CDR2 reads YYEEEE. V shed 0 bases, J shed 1 base, and the junction held 6 bases outside the gene matches. The CDR3 sequence is 17 residues long.

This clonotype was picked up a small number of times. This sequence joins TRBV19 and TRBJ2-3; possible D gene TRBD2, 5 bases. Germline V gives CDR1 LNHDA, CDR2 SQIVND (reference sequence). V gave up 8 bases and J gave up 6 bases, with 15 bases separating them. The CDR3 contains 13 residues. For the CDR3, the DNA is TGTGCCAGTGGGAGAGGGCCACTGGATACGCAGTATTTT. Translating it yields CASGRGPLDTQYF. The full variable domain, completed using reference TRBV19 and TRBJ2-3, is DGGITQSPKYLFRKEGQNVTLSCEQNLNHDAMYWYRQDPGQGLRLIYYSQIVNDFQKGDIAEGYSVSREKKESFPLTVTSAQKNPTAFYLCASGRGPLDTQYFGPGTRLTVL.

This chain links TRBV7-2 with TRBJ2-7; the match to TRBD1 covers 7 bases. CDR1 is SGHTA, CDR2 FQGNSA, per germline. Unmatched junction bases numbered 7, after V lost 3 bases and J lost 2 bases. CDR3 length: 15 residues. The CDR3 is CASSFAGRGTYEQYF. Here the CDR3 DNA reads TGTGCCAGCAGCTTCGCCGGCAGGGGGACCTACGAGCAGTACTTC.

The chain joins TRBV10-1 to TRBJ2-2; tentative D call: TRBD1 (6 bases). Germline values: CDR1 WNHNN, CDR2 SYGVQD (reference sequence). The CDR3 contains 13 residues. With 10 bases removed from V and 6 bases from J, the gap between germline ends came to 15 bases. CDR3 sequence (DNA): TGCGCCACCGGATGGACAGTTCCCGGGGAGCTGTTTTTT. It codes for CATGWTVPGELFF.

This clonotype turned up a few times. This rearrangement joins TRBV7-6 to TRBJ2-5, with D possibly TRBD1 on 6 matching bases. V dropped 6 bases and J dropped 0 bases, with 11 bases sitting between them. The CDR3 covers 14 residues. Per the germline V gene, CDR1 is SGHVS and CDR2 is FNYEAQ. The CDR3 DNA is TGTGCCAGCAGGGATGGACAGTACCAAGAGACCCAGTACTTC. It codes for CASRDGQYQETQYF.

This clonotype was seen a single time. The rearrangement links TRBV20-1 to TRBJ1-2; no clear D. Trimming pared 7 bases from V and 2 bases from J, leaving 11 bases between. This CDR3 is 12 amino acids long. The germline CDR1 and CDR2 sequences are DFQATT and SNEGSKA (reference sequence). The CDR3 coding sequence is TGCAGTGTGGCGTTAGTGAACTATGGCTACACCTTC. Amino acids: CSVALVNYGYTF.

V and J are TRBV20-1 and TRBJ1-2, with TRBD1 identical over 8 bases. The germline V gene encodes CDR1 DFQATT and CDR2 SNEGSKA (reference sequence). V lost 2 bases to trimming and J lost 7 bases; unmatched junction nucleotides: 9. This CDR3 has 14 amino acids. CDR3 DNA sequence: TGCAGTGCTAGAACCGACAGGGGAGATTTTGGCTACACCTTC. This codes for CSARTDRGDFGYTF.

CDR3 residues: CASSHRGHSYNEQFF. The CDR3 bases are TGTGCCAGCAGTCACCGGGGGCACTCCTACAATGAGCAGTTCTTC. The chain recombines TRBV12-3 or TRBV12-4 with TRBJ2-1; tentatively, D is TRBD1 or TRBD2 (6 bases each). The CDR3 sequence is 15 residues long. The V gene lost 5 bases and the J gene lost 0 bases, with 11 bases spanning the gap.

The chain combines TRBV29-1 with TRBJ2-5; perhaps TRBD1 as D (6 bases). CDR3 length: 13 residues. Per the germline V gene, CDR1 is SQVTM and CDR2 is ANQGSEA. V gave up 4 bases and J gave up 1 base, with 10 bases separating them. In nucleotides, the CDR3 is TGCAGCGTTGCAGGGGCTCCCCAAGAGACCCAGTACTTC. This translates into CSVAGAPQETQYF.

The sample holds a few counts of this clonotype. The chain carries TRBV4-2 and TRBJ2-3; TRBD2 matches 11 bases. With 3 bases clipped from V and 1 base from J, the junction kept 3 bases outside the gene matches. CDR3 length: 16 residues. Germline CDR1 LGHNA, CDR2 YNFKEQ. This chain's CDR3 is CASSQTLAGGTDTQYF. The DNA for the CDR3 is TGTGCCAGCAGCCAGACACTAGCGGGAGGCACAGATACGCAGTATTTT.

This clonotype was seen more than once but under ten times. This CDR3 is CARRGTVRNTEAFF. The CDR3 DNA reads TGTGCCAGGAGAGGGACAGTCCGGAACACTGAAGCTTTCTTT. The chain recombines TRBV2 with TRBJ1-1; 7 bases match TRBD1. The CDR3 length is 14 residues. The germline CDR1 and CDR2 sequences are SNHLY and FYNNEI. Unmatched junction bases numbered 8, after V lost 9 bases and J lost 1 base.

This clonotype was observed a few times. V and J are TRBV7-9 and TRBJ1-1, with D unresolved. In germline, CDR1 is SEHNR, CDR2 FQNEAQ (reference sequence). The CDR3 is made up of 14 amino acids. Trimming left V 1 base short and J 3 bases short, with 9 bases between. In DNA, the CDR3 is TGTGCCAGCAGCTTAGGACGGGAATACACTGAAGCTTTCTTT. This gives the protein CASSLGREYTEAFF.

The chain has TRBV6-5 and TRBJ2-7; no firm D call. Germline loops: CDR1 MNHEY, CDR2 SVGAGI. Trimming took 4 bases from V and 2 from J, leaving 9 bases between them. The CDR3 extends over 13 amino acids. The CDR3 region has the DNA TGTGCCAGCAGTTCGGGCAGCCCCTACGAGCAGTACTTC. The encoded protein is CASSSGSPYEQYF.

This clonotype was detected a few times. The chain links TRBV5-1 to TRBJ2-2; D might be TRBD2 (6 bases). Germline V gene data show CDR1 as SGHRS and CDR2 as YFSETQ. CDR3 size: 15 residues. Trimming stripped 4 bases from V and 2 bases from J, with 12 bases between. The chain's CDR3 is CASSLQTSNTGELFF. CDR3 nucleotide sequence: TGCGCCAGCAGCCTACAGACTAGTAACACCGGGGAGCTGTTTTTT.

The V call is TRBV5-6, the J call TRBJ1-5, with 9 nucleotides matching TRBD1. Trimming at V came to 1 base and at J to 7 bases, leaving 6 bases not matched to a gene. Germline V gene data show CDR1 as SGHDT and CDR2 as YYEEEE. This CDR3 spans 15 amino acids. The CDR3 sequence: CASSLWGQGDQPQHF. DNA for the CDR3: TGTGCCAGCAGCTTGTGGGGACAGGGCGACCAGCCCCAGCATTTT.

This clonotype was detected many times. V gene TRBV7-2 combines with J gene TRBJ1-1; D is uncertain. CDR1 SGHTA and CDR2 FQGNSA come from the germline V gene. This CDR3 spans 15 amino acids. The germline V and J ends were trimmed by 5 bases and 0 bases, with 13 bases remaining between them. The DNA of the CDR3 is TGTGCCAGCAGCCCGAGAGGGCTTATGAACACTGAAGCTTTCTTT. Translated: CASSPRGLMNTEAFF.

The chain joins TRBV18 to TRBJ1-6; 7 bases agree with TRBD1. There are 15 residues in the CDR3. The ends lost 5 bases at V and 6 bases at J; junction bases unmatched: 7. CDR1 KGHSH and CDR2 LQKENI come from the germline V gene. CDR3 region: CASSSSGTANSPLHF. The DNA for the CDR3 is TGTGCCAGCTCATCATCCGGGACAGCTAATTCACCCCTCCACTTT.

The CDR3 region has the DNA TGCAGTGCCGAAATACCCAATAGGCCGCTGCACTTT. Protein sequence: CSAEIPNRPLHF. The V gene is TRBV20-1, the J gene TRBJ1-6; D unresolved. The germline CDR1 and CDR2 sequences are DFQATT and SNEGSKA (reference sequence). Trimming cost V 6 bases and J 19 bases, with 22 bases left between them. The length of the CDR3 is 12 residues.

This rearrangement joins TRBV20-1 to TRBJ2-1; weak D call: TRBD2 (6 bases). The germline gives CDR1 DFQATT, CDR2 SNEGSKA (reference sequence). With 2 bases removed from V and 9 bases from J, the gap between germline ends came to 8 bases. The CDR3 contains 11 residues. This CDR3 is CSARQGGEQFF. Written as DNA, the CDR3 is TGCAGTGCTAGACAGGGAGGTGAGCAGTTCTTC.

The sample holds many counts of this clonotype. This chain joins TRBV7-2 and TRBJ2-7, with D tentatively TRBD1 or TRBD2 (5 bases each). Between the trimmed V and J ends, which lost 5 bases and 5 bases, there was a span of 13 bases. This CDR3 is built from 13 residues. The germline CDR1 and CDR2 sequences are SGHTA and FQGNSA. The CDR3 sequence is CASSVGTYNEQYF. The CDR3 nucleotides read TGTGCCAGCAGCGTTGGGACGTACAACGAGCAGTACTTC.

Here the CDR3 reads CASSGLRTFQETQYF. CDR3 nucleotides: TGTGCCAGCAGTGGCCTCCGGACCTTCCAAGAGACCCAGTACTTC. The chain joins TRBV6-2 or TRBV6-3 to TRBJ2-5; no firm D call. This CDR3 has 15 residues. Trimming left V 5 bases short and J 1 base short, with 14 bases between. The germline V gene has CDR1 MNHEY and CDR2 SVGEGT.

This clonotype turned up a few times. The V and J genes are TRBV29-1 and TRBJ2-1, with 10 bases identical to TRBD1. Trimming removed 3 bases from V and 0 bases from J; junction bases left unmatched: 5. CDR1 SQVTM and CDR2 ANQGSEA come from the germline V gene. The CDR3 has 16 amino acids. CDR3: CSVEGRTGGSYNEQFF. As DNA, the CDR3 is TGCAGCGTTGAGGGGAGGACAGGGGGCTCCTACAATGAGCAGTTCTTC.

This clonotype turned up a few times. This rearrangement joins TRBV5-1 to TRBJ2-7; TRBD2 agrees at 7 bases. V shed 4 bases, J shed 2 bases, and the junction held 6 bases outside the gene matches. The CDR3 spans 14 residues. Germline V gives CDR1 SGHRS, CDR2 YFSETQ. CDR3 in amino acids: CASSPLGGAYEQYF. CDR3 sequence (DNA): TGCGCCAGCAGCCCATTGGGAGGGGCCTACGAGCAGTACTTC.

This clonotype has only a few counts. CDR3 in amino acids: CASSSQWSTIYYNEQFF. The CDR3 coding sequence is TGTGCCAGCAGTAGCCAATGGTCAACGATCTACTACAATGAGCAGTTCTTC. J is TRBJ2-1 and V is TRBV6-6; no clear D. The germline V and J ends were trimmed by 5 bases and 3 bases, with 20 bases remaining between them. Looked up from germline, CDR1 is MNHNY and CDR2 is SVGAGI (reference sequence). CDR3 length: 17 residues.

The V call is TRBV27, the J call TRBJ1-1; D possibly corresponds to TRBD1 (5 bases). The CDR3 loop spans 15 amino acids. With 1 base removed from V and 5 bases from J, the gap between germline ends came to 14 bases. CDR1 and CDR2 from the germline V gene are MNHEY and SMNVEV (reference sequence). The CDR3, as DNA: TGTGCCAGCAGTTTATTCGGTGGGGCGGGGACTGAAGCTTTCTTT. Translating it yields CASSLFGGAGTEAFF.

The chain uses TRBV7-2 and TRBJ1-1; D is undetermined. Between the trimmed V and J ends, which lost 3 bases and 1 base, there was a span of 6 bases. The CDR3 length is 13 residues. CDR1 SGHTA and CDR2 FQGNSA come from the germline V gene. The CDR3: CASSLPENTEAFF. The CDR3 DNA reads TGTGCCAGCAGCTTGCCGGAGAACACTGAAGCTTTCTTT.

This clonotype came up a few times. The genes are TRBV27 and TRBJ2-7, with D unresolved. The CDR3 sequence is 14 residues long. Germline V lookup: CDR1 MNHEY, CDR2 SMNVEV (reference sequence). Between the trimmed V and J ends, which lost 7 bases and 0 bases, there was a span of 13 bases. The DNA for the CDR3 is TGTGCCAGCACCCCATCAGCCTTCTCCTACGAGCAGTACTTC. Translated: CASTPSAFSYEQYF.